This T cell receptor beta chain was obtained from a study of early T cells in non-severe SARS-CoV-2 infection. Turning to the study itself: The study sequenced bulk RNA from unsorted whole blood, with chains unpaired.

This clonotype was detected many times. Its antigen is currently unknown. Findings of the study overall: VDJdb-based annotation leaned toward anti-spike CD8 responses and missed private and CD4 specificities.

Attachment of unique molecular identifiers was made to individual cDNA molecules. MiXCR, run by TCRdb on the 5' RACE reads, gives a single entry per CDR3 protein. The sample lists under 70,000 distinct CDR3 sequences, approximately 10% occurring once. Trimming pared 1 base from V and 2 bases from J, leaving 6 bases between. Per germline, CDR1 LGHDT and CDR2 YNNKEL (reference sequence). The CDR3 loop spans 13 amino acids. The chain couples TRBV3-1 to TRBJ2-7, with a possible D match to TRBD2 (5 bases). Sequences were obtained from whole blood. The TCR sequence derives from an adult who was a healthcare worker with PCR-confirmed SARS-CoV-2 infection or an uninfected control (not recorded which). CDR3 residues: CASSQAGTYEQYF. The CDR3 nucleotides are TGTGCCAGCAGCCAAGCGGGAACCTACGAGCAGTACTTC.